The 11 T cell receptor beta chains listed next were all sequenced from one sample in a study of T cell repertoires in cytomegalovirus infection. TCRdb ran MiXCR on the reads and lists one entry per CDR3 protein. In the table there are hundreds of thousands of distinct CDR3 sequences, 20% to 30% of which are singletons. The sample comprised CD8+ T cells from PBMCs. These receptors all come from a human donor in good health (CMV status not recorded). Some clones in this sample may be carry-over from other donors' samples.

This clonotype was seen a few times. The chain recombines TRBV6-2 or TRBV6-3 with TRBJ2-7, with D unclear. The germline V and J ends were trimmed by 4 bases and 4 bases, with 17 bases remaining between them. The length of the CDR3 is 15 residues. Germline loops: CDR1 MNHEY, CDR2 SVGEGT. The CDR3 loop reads CASSSRRRPAYEQYV. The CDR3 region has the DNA TGTGCCAGCAGTTCGCGGAGAAGACCCGCATACGAGCAGTACGTC.

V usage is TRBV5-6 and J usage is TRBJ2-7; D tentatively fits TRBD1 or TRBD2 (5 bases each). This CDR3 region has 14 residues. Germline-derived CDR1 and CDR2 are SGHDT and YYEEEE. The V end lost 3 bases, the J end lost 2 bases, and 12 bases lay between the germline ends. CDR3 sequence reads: CASSYTGAPYEQYF. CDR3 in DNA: TGTGCCAGCAGCTATACCGGGGCCCCCTACGAGCAGTACTTC.

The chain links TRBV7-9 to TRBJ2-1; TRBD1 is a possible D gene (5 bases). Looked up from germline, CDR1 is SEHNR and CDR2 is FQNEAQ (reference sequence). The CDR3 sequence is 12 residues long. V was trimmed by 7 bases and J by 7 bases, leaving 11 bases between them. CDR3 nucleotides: TGTGCCAGCACCCGGAAGGGGAATGAGCAGTTCTTC. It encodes CASTRKGNEQFF.

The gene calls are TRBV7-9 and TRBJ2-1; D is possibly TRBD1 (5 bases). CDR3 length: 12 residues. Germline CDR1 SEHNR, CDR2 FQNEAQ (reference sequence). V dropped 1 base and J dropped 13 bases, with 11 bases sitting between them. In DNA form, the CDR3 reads TGTGCCAGCAGCTTAGTTGGACAAGACCAGTTCTTC. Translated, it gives CASSLVGQDQFF.

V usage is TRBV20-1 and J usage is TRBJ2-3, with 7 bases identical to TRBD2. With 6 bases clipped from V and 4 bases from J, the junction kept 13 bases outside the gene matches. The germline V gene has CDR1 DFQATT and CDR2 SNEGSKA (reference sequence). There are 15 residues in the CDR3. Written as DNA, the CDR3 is TGCAGTGCGGACCATGGGAGGGTAGCGTCAGATACGCAGTATTTT. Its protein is CSADHGRVASDTQYF.

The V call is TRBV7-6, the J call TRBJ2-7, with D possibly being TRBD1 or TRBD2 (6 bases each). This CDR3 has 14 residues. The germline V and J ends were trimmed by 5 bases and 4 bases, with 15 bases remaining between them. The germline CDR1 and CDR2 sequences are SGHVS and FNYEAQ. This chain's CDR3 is CASSAEGGPYEQYF. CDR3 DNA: TGTGCCAGCAGCGCCGAAGGGGGGCCATACGAGCAGTACTTC.

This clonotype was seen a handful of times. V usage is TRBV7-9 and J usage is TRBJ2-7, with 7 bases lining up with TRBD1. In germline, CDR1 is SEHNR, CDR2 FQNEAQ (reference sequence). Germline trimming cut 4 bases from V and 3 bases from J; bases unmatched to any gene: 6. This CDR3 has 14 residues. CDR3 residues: CASSSDRESYEQYV. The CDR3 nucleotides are TGTGCCAGCAGCTCCGACAGGGAGAGCTACGAGCAGTACGTC.

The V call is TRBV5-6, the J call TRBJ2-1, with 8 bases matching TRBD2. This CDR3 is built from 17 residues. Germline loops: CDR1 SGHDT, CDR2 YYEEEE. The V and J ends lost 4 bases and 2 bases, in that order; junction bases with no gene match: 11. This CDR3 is CASSPDGGGFTYNEQFF. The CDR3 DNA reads TGTGCCAGCAGCCCTGACGGGGGGGGTTTCACCTACAATGAGCAGTTCTTC.

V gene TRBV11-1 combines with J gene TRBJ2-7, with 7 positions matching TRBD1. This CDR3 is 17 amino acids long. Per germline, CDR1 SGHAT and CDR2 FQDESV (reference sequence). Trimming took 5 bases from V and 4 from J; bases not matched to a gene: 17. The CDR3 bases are TGTGCCAGCAGCAAACTGTTTTCGACAGGGCCCGAATACGAGCAGTACGTC. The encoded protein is CASSKLFSTGPEYEQYV.

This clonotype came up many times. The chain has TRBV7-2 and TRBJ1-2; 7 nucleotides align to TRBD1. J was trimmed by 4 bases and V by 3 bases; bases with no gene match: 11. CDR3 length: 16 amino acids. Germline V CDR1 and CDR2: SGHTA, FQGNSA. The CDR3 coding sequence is TGTGCCAGCAGCTTTAGGGGGGACAGTTGGGGCTATGGCTACACCTTC. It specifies CASSFRGDSWGYGYTF.

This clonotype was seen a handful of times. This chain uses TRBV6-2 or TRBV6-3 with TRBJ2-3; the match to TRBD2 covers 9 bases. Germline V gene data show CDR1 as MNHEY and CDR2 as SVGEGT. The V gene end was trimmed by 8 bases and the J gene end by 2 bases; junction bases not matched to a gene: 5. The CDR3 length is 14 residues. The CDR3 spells CASWRGGYTDTQYF. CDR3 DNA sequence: TGTGCCAGCTGGCGGGGGGGTTACACAGATACGCAGTATTTT.